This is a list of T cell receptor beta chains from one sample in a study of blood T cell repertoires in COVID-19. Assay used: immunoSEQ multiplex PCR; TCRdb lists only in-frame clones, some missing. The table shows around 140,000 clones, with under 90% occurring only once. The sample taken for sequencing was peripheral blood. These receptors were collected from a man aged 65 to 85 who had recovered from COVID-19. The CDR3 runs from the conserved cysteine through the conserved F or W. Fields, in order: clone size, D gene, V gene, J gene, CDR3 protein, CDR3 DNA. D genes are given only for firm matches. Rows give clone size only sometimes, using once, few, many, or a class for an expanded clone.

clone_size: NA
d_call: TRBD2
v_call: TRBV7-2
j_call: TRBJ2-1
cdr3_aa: CASSLESSGRMNEQFF
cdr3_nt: TGTGCCAGCAGCTTAGAAAGTAGCGGGAGGATGAATGAGCAGTTCTTC

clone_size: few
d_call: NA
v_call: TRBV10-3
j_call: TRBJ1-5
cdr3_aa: CAIKARWGPGQPQHF
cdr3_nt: TGTGCCATCAAGGCCCGTTGGGGGCCCGGTCAGCCCCAGCATTTT

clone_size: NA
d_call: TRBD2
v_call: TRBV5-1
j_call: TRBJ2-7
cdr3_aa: CASRPRTSGFSYEQYF
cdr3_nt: TGCGCCAGCCGACCTAGGACTAGCGGTTTCTCCTACGAGCAGTACTTC

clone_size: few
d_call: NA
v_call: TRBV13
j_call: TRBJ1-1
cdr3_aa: CASSLNMNTEAFF
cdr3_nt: TGTGCCAGCAGCCTTAACATGAACACTGAAGCTTTCTTT

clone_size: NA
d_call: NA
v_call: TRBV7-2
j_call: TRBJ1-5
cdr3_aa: CASSSQGVGQPQHF
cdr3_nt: TGTGCCAGCAGCTCACAGGGCGTGGGTCAGCCCCAGCATTTT

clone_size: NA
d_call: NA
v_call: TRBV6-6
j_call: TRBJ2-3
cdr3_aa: CASKRPEGGVQDTQYF
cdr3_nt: TGTGCCAGCAAGAGGCCGGAAGGGGGGGTTCAAGATACGCAGTATTTT

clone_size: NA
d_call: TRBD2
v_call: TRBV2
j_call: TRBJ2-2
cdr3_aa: CASRSGRRGGELFF
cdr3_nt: TGTGCCAGCAGGTCCGGGAGGAGGGGCGGGGAGCTGTTTTTT

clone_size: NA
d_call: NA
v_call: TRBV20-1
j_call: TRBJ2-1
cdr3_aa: CSALSYNEQFF
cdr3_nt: TGCAGTGCCCTCTCCTACAATGAGCAGTTCTTC

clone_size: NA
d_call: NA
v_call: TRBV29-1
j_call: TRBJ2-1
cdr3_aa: CSASDSVYEQFF
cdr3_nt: TGCAGCGCAAGCGACAGTGTCTATGAGCAGTTCTTC

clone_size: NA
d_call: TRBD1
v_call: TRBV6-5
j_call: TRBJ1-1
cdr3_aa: CASRPYAGGVTEAFF
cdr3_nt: TGTGCCAGCAGACCCTATGCAGGGGGAGTTACTGAAGCTTTCTTT

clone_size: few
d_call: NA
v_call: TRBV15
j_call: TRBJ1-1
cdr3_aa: CATSRDQGGTTEAFF
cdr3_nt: TGTGCCACCAGCAGAGATCAGGGAGGCACCACTGAAGCTTTCTTT

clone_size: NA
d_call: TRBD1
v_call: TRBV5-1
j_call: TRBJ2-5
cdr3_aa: CASSRTGVPAETQYF
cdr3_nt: TGCGCCAGCAGCCGGACAGGGGTGCCTGCGGAGACCCAGTACTTC

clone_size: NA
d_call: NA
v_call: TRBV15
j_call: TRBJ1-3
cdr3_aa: CATSRDFDRSSGNTIYF
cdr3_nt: TGTGCCACCAGCAGAGATTTCGACAGATCCTCTGGAAACACCATATATTTT

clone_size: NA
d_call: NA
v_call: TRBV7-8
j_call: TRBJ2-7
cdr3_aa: CASSLEIAGYEQYF
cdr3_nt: TGTGCCAGCAGCTTAGAAATCGCGGGCTACGAGCAGTACTTC

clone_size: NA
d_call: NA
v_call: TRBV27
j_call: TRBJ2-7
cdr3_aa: CASSRGQPYEQYF
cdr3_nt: TGTGCCAGCAGCCGTGGACAGCCCTACGAGCAGTACTTC

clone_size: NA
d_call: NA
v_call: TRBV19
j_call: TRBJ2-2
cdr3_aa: CASRAGDPINTGELFF
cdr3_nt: TGTGCCAGTAGGGCAGGGGATCCCATTAACACCGGGGAGCTGTTTTTT

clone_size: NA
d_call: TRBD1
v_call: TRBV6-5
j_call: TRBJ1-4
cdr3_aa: CASRTGTGAHEKLFF
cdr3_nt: TGTGCCAGCAGGACGGGGACAGGGGCCCATGAAAAACTGTTTTTT

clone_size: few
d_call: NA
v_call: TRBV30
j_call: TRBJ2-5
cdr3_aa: CAWTTGLWETQYF
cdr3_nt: TGTGCCTGGACGACAGGCCTCTGGGAGACCCAGTACTTC

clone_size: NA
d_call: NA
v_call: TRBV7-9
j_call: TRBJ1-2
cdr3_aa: CASSRYQGSGYNYGYTF
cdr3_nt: TGTGCCAGCAGCCGATATCAGGGTTCTGGGTATAACTATGGCTACACCTTC

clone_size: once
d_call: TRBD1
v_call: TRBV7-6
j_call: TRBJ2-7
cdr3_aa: CASSEGQGVTFYEQYF
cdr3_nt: TGTGCCAGCAGCGAGGGACAGGGGGTGACCTTTTACGAGCAGTACTTC

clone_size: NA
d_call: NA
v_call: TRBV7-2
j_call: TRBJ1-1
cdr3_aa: CASFVGRYTEAFF
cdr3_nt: TGTGCCAGCTTTGTTGGCAGATACACTGAAGCTTTCTTT

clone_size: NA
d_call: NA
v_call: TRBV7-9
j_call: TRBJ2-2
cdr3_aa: CASSSPRGWNTGELFF
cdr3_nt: TGTGCCAGCAGCTCTCCCAGGGGCTGGAACACCGGGGAGCTGTTTTTT

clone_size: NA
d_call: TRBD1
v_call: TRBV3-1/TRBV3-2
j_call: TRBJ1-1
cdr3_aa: CASSYRTGETEAFF
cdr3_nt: TGTGCCAGCAGCTATAGGACAGGGGAGACTGAAGCTTTCTTT

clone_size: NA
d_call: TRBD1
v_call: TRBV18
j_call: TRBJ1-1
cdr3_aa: CASSPQGGTEAFF
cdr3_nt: TGTGCCAGCTCACCTCAGGGGGGCACTGAAGCTTTCTTT

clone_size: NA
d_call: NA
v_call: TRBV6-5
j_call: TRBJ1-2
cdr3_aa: CASSYLGQGYGYTF
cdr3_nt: TGTGCCAGCAGTTACCTCGGGCAGGGGTATGGCTACACCTTC

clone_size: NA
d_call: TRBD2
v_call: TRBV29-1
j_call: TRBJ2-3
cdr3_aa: CSVSLAGVTDTQYF
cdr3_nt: TGCAGCGTTAGTCTAGCGGGAGTGACAGATACGCAGTATTTT

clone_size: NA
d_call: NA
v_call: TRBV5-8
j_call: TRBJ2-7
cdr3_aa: CASSMHRVKAYEQYF
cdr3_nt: TGTGCCAGCAGTATGCACCGGGTCAAAGCCTACGAGCAGTACTTC

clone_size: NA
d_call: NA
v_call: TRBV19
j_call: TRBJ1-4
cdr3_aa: CASSGEANEKLFF
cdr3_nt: TGTGCCAGCTCTGGGGAGGCTAATGAAAAACTGTTTTTT

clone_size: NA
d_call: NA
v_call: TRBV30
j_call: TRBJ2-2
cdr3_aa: CAWSVSRGPPTGELFF
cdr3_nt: TGTGCCTGGAGTGTGTCCAGGGGACCTCCCACCGGGGAGCTGTTTTTT

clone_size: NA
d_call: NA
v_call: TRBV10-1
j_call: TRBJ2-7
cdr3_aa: CASSPGDAYEQYF
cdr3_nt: TGCGCCAGCAGCCCGGGGGACGCCTACGAGCAGTACTTC

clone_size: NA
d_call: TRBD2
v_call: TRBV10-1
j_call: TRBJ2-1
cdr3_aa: CASSPGGGGRQFF
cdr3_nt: TGCGCCAGCAGCCCCGGGGGGGGCGGACGGCAGTTCTTC

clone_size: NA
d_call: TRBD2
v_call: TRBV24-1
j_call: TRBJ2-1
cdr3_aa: CATREGTSGSDEQFF
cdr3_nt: TGTGCCACCCGCGAAGGGACTAGCGGGAGTGATGAGCAGTTCTTC

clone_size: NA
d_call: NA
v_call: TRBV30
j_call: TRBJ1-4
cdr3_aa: CAWSGGGAGEKLFF
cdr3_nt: TGTGCCTGGAGCGGCGGGGGAGCTGGAGAAAAACTGTTTTTT

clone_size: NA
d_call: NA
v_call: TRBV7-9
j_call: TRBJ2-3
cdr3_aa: CASSFLTLRGTDTQYF
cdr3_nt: TGTGCCAGCAGCTTCTTGACTCTGCGGGGCACTGATACGCAGTATTTT

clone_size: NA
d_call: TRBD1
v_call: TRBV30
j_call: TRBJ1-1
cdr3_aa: CAWSVTRTPGQLEAFF
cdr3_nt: TGTGCCTGGAGTGTTACCCGAACTCCGGGACAGCTAGAAGCTTTCTTT

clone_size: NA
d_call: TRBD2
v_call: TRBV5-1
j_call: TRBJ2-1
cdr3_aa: CASSSGLAGWADSDEQFF
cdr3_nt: TGCGCCAGCAGCTCCGGACTAGCGGGGTGGGCTGATTCGGATGAGCAGTTCTTC

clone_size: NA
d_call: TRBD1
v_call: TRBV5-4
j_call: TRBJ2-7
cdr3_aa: CASSLNRGPYEQYF
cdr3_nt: TGTGCCAGCAGCTTGAACAGGGGGCCTTACGAGCAGTACTTC

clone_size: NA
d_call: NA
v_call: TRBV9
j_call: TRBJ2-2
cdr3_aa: CASSVDPTGTGELFF
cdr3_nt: TGTGCCAGCAGCGTAGATCCCACGGGCACCGGGGAGCTGTTTTTT

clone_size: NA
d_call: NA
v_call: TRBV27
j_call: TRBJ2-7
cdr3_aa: CASSPPGYEQYF
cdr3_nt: TGTGCCAGCAGCCCCCCCGGCTACGAGCAGTACTTC

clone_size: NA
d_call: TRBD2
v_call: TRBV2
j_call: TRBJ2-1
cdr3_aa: CASNQREGYNEQFF
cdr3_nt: TGTGCCAGCAATCAGCGGGAGGGATACAATGAGCAGTTCTTC

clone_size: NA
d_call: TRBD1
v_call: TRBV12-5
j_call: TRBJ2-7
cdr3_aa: CASGLAPDRGYEQYF
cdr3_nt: TGTGCTAGTGGTTTGGCCCCGGACAGGGGCTACGAGCAGTACTTC

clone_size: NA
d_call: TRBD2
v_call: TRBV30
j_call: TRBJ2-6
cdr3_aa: CAWSGLAGTAGANVLTF
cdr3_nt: TGTGCCTGGAGTGGACTAGCGGGAACGGCTGGGGCCAACGTCCTGACTTTC

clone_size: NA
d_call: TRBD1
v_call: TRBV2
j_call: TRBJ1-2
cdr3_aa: CASSQDRGGYTF
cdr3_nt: TGTGCCAGCAGCCAGGACAGGGGCGGCTACACCTTC

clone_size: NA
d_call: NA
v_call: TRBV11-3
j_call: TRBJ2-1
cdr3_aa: CASSLVASGNEQFF
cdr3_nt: TGTGCCAGCAGCTTAGTCGCTAGTGGGAATGAGCAGTTCTTC

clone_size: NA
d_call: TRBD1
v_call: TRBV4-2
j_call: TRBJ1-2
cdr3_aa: CASSRQGGNYGYTF
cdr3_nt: TGTGCCAGCAGCCGACAGGGGGGGAACTATGGCTACACCTTC

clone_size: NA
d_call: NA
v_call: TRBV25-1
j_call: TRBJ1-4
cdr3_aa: CASSHLDGGIKLFF
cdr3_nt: TGTGCCAGCAGTCACCTCGACGGGGGGATAAAACTGTTTTTT

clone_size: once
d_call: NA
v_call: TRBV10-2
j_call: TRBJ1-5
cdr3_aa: CASSEAGSNQPQHF
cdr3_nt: TGCGCCAGCAGTGAGGCAGGAAGCAATCAGCCCCAGCATTTT

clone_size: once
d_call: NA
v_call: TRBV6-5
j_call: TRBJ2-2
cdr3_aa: CASSYSGTGELFF
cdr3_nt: TGTGCCAGCAGTTATTCAGGGACCGGGGAGCTGTTTTTT

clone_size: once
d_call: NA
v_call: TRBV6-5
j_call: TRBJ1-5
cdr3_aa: CASNGGNNQPQHF
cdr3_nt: TGTGCCAGCAACGGGGGGAACAATCAGCCCCAGCATTTT

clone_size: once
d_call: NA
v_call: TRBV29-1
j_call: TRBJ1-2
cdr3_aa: CSVDRQGLYGYTF
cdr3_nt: TGCAGCGTTGATCGTCAGGGCCTCTATGGCTACACCTTC

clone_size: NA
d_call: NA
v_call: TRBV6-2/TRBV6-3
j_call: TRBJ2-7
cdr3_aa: CASSYPLEGPEYF
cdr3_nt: TGTGCCAGCAGCTATCCATTGGAGGGTCCGGAGTACTTC

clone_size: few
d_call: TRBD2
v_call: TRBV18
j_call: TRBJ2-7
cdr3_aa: CASSPRSGSAYEQYF
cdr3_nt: TGTGCCAGCTCACCAAGGAGCGGGAGTGCTTACGAGCAGTACTTC

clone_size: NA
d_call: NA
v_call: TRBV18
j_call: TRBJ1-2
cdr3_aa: CASSPPLGARGYTF
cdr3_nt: TGTGCCAGCTCACCACCGTTAGGGGCTCGTGGCTACACCTTC